Relative to its sample, the clone carrying this TCR beta chain is medium-sized. Germline CDR1 reads DFQATT; CDR2 reads SNEGSKA (reference sequence). The CDR3 runs to 12 residues. V shed 4 bases and J shed 0 bases, with 4 bases lying between them. This record comes from a study of neurological immune-mediated disorders. Each TCR transcript was tagged with a 10-nucleotide random UMI during 5'RACE. A single record per CDR3 protein comes from TCRdb applying MiXCR to the 5' RACE reads. Here the sample spans roughly 59,000 distinct CDR3 sequences, over 4% being singletons. This receptor was taken from a human donor with multiple sclerosis. The donor label of this sample is uncertain. This sequence joins TRBV20-1 and TRBJ1-5; no clear D. Sequencing input: PBMCs. CDR3 region: CSAKDSNQPQHF. The CDR3 nucleotides are TGCAGTGCTAAGGATAGCAATCAGCCCCAGCATTTT.